What follows is one T cell receptor (beta chain) and its context. This specimen belongs to a study of T cells after yellow fever vaccination. Germline CDR1 reads DFQATT; CDR2 reads SNEGSKA (reference sequence). The CDR3 sequence is 11 residues long. They built TCR cDNA with 5'RACE template switching, a step that put in a universal primer site and UMIs. TCRdb passed the 5' RACE reads through MiXCR, listing each CDR3 protein once. This sample has approximately 580,000 distinct CDR3 sequences, with about 15% found just once. The rearrangement uses TRBV20-1 and TRBJ2-1; D may be TRBD1 (5 bases). This TCR was sampled from a man younger than 30 who received the YFV17D yellow fever vaccine. The sample in question was PBMCs, obtained around 5 days after the first yellow fever vaccination. CDR3 bases: TGCAGACAGGATTCCTACAATGAGCAGTTCTTC. This gives the protein CRQDSYNEQFF.